The entry below gives a single T cell receptor (beta chain) sequence along with its context. The antigen is not known. This sample was taken from a study of T cell responses to AZD1222 COVID-19 vaccine. General observations from the study: Every sample of the repertoires postdated the peak T cell response. Spike regions recognized by vaccine-associated CD4 TCRs spanned the protein, led by 160-218 and 743-854. The donors showed a predominance of white British ancestry and of females, with possible underestimation of clonal diversity. The study reported that nearly half of spike-specific TCRs target unmutated variant regions.

With 0 bases removed from V and 5 bases from J, the gap between germline ends came to 10 bases. The germline V gene has CDR1 SSHAT and CDR2 FNYEAQ (reference sequence). The CDR3 runs 14 residues. The protocol was immunoSEQ multiplex PCR, while the TCRdb copy is restricted to in-frame clones and leaves out a portion. This table has fewer than 120,000 clones, about four fifths appearing once. Sequences were derived from peripheral blood, sampled on day 0 of AZD1222 vaccination. The chain recombines TRBV7-7 with TRBJ2-5, with D tentatively TRBD2 (7 bases). The TCR was taken from an adult in good health. CDR3 sequence: CASSLAGGPETQYF. The CDR3 DNA follows: TGTGCCAGCAGCTTAGCGGGGGGGCCGGAGACCCAGTACTTC.